The 8 T cell receptor beta chains given below trace back to one sample, sequenced in a study of T cells after somatic rescue of genetic block. The assay was immunoSEQ multiplex PCR, and TCRdb's table has in-frame clones only and misses some. This sample has about 88,000 clones, with more than 80% found just once. Sequencing was performed on peripheral blood mononuclear cells (PBMCs). The receptor set was obtained from a woman between 18 and 29 years old.

In its sample, this clone was seen once. V and J are TRBV7-2 and TRBJ2-4, with D tentatively TRBD2 (5 bases). CDR1 SGHTA and CDR2 FQGNSA come from the germline V gene. With 3 bases removed from V and 4 bases from J, the gap between germline ends came to 7 bases. The CDR3 spans 13 residues. The CDR3 nucleotides are TGTGCCAGCAGCTTGGAGGTTAAAAACATTCAGTACTTC. Protein product: CASSLEVKNIQYF.

This clone was seen a single time. The V and J genes are TRBV30 and TRBJ2-1; possible D gene TRBD2, 5 bases. This CDR3 has 15 amino acids. Trimming pared 5 bases from V and 5 bases from J, leaving 19 bases between. Per the germline V gene, CDR1 is GTSNPN and CDR2 is SVGIG (reference sequence). CDR3 sequence (DNA): TGTGCCTGGGACCCCCGGAGCGGCCCGAACAATGAGCAGTTCTTC. This encodes CAWDPRSGPNNEQFF. The whole variable domain, filled in from reference TRBV30 and TRBJ2-1, reads SQTIHQWPATLVQPVGSPLSLECTVEGTSNPNLYWYRQAAGRGLQLLFYSVGIGQISSEVPQNLSASRPQDRQFILSSKKLLLSDSGFYLCAWDPRSGPNNEQFFGPGTRLTVL.

The chain has TRBV4-1 and TRBJ1-2; perhaps TRBD1 as D (6 bases). Germline assignment: CDR1 MGHRA and CDR2 YSYEKL. The CDR3 spans 14 residues. Trimming removed 4 bases at V and 9 bases at J, with 18 bases between. The CDR3 spells CASSLLRGEIRYTF. The DNA for the CDR3 is TGCGCCAGCAGCCTCTTGAGGGGGGAGATTCGCTACACCTTC.

The chain recombines TRBV7-8 with TRBJ1-2; TRBD1 agrees at 7 bases. Unmatched junction bases numbered 8, after V lost 5 bases and J lost 8 bases. The CDR3 is 13 residues long. Germline-derived CDR1 and CDR2 are SGHVS and FQNEAQ. The CDR3 nucleotides are TGTGCCAGCAGCGCTCACGACAGGGAGGGCTACACCTTC. It encodes CASSAHDREGYTF.

The J gene is TRBJ1-3, the V gene TRBV9; D is unresolved. CDR1 and CDR2 (germline): SGDLS, YYNGEE. The CDR3 has 15 residues. V shed 0 bases and J shed 4 bases, with 11 bases lying between them. CDR3 bases: TGTGCCAGCAGCGTAGGGCTCCTGCCAGGAAACACCATATATTTT. It codes for CASSVGLLPGNTIYF.

The chain employs TRBV9 and TRBJ2-5, with unresolved D. The V end was cut by 2 bases, the J end by 0 bases, with 5 bases between. CDR1 is SGDLS and CDR2 is YYNGEE in the germline V gene. The CDR3 covers 13 residues. CDR3 DNA sequence: TGTGCCAGCAGCGTCGGCAACCAAGAGACCCAGTACTTC. As protein: CASSVGNQETQYF.

V gene TRBV11-3 combines with J gene TRBJ1-2; 9 bases agree with TRBD1. J lost 3 bases, V lost 5 bases, and 7 bases had no gene match. CDR1 and CDR2 from the germline V gene are SGHNT and YENEEA. The CDR3 spans 15 residues. CDR3 in amino acids: CASSPTRTGDYGYTF. As DNA, the CDR3 is TGTGCCAGCAGCCCAACTAGGACAGGGGACTATGGCTACACCTTC.

The chain has TRBV25-1 and TRBJ1-2; 8 bases match TRBD1. The germline V gene encodes CDR1 MGHDK and CDR2 SYGVNS. J lost 4 bases, V lost 6 bases, and 7 bases had no gene match. The CDR3 spans 14 residues. The chain's CDR3 is CASRDSGGFYGYTF. CDR3 in DNA: TGTGCCAGCAGAGACTCAGGGGGCTTCTATGGCTACACCTTC.